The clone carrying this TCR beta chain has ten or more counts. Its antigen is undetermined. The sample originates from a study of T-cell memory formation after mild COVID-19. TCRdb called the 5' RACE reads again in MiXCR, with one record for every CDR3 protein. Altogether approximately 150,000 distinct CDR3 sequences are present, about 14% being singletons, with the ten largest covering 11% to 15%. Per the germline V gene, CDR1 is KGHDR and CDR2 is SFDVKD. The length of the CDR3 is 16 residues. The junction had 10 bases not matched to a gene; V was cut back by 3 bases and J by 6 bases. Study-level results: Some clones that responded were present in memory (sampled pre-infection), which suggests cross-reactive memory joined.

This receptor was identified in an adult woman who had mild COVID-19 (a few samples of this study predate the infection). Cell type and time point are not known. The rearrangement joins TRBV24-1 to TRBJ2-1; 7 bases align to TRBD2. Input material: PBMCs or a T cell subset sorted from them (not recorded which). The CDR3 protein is CATSDGLVKRTNEQFF. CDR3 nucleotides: TGTGCCACCAGTGATGGACTAGTTAAGAGGACCAATGAGCAGTTCTTC.